This TCR beta chain stems from a study of spatial heterogeneity in lung cancer. V was shortened by 6 bases and J by 0 bases, with 11 bases between the two germline ends. In germline, CDR1 is SNHLY, CDR2 FYNNEI. This CDR3 is 14 amino acids long. Time point of the sample: blood at routine non-recurrence follow-up after resection. This clonotype was counted many times. Using its own MiXCR run on the 5' RACE reads, TCRdb lists one record per CDR3 protein. The sample lists 55,000 to 75,000 distinct CDR3 sequences, 8% to 10% seen once, with under 2.5% in the top ten. The chain has TRBV2 and TRBJ2-5; TRBD1 might be the D (5 bases). The receptor comes from a female donor with early-stage non-small cell lung cancer. The specimen comprised PBMCs, sampled at follow-up. The chain's CDR3 is CASRKGVDQETQYF. Here the CDR3 DNA reads TGTGCCAGCAGGAAAGGGGTTGACCAAGAGACCCAGTACTTC.